The T cell receptor beta chain described here comes from a study of CD8 T cells in Susac syndrome. Findings of the study overall: In its TCR sequencing and HLA analysis, the study acknowledged that the number of individuals was relatively small.

Concerning this clonotype: Antigen specificity is unknown.

Trimming cost V 4 bases and J 2 bases, with 11 bases left between them. The CDR3 runs 14 residues. Germline CDR1 is KGHSH and CDR2 is LQKENI. An amount of RNA that ranged from roughly 0.5 to 1 ug was reverse transcribed with random hexamers. The immunoSEQ assay covered 54 Vbeta and 13 Jbeta segments for CDR3. TCRdb independently ran MiXCR on the immunoSEQ multiplex PCR reads; one entry per CDR3 protein. The sample lists about 130,000 distinct CDR3 sequences; around 96% were seen once. This receptor was taken from a human donor in good health. Specimen: CD4+ T cells from PBMCs. The chain links TRBV18 to TRBJ1-2; D unresolved. The CDR3 loop is CASSQYEQNYGYTF. The DNA for the CDR3 is TGTGCCAGCTCACAGTATGAACAGAACTATGGCTACACCTTC.